The sequence of this TCR beta chain was determined in a study of T-cell memory formation after mild COVID-19. Broader study findings: CD4/CD8 balance characterized clones contracting day 15 to 85, and CD4+ skew characterized later expanders.

MiXCR was run by TCRdb on the 5' RACE reads, yielding one entry per CDR3 protein. The sample yields some 300,000 distinct CDR3 sequences, 20% seen once. The germline CDR1 and CDR2 sequences are SGHTA and FQGNSA. The CDR3 totals 15 residues. V lost 3 bases to trimming and J lost 5 bases; unmatched junction nucleotides: 7. As concerns this clonotype: What it binds is not known.

The V and J genes are TRBV7-2 and TRBJ1-5; 7 bases align to TRBD1. The sample was PBMCs or a T cell subset sorted from them (not recorded which). This TCR derives from a man aged 18 to 35 who had mild COVID-19 (a few samples of this study predate the infection). Cell type and time point are not known. The CDR3 DNA reads TGTGCCAGCAGCTTTTCAACAGGGGTCGATCAGCCCCAGCATTTT. Protein: CASSFSTGVDQPQHF.